This T cell receptor (beta chain) came from a study of spatial heterogeneity in lung cancer. MiXCR was run by TCRdb on the 5' RACE reads, yielding one entry per CDR3 protein. The repertoire includes 25,000 or so distinct CDR3 sequences, 3% to 3.5% of them detected once, and around 28% sits in the top ten. Trimming removed 6 bases at V and 3 bases at J, with 17 bases between. CDR3 size: 16 residues. The germline gives CDR1 MNHEY, CDR2 SVGAGI. This clonotype was recorded many times. Time point noted: sample taken at primary tumor resection. Extraction of whole RNA from tumor, nontumor lung or frozen PBMC preceded unsorted sequencing. The donors were 70 or so patients with non-small cell lung cancer that was early-stage and untreated.

This TCR derives from a female donor with early-stage non-small cell lung cancer. This sample comprised PBMCs, obtained at surgery. V and J are TRBV6-5 and TRBJ2-2; possibly TRBD2 for D (6 bases). The CDR3: CASSPPDGGYTGELFF. The CDR3 DNA follows: TGTGCCAGCAGCCCACCTGACGGGGGATACACCGGGGAGCTGTTTTTT.